This T cell receptor (beta chain) was identified during a study of regulatory T cells in long-lasting Graves disease. This clonotype was seen a few times. Sample time point: newly diagnosed GD, antithyroid drugs for less than 3 months. The TCR library used RNA extracted from PBMCs. CDR3-region Arm-PCR and iRepertoire HTBI primers produced the TCR beta libraries. MiXCR, run by TCRdb on the multiplex PCR reads, gives a single entry per CDR3 protein. The table records under 450,000 distinct CDR3 sequences, roughly 16% of them present only once. Germline lookup yields CDR1 LNHDA and CDR2 SQIVND (reference sequence). The CDR3 loop spans 13 amino acids. Between the trimmed V and J ends, which lost 3 bases and 5 bases, there was a span of 11 bases. Separately, the same data were catalogued under a study of T cells in Graves' hyperthyroidism and ophthalmopathy.

The input for sequencing was peripheral blood mononuclear cells (PBMCs), taken at new diagnosis, from a patient treated with antithyroid drugs. The V and J genes are TRBV19 and TRBJ2-7; D tentatively reads TRBD1 or TRBD2 (6 bases each). The sequence was collected from a woman aged 18-29 years with Graves disease. As DNA, the CDR3 is TGTGCCAGTAGTATTACGGGGGCACACGAGCAGTACTTC. This codes for CASSITGAHEQYF.